These 24 T cell receptor beta chains were sequenced from one sample in a study of blood T cells in healthy people across ages. A second roughly 6 to 12 cycle PCR used barcoded and J-beta primers. TCRdb re-analysed the 5' RACE reads in MiXCR, keeping a single row per CDR3 protein. The sample consists of over 1,300,000 distinct CDR3 sequences, approximately 59% of them appearing once. The sequencing input was blood. These receptor sequences come from a man between 18 and 29 years old in good health.

The chain combines TRBV6-6 with TRBJ2-5; D is possibly TRBD2 (6 bases). V lost 6 bases to trimming and J lost 1 base, with 9 bases between them. The CDR3 contains 13 residues. Germline loops: CDR1 MNHNY, CDR2 SVGAGI (reference sequence). CDR3 bases: TGTGCCAGCAGCCCGACTAGCCAAGAGACCCAGTACTTC. This sequence encodes CASSPTSQETQYF.

The chain joins TRBV4-1 to TRBJ2-3, with 10 bases aligning to TRBD1. The CDR3 loop spans 15 amino acids. The V gene's germline CDR1 is MGHRA and CDR2 YSYEKL. With V trimmed by 4 bases and J by 4 bases, 5 bases remained unmatched. CDR3 in DNA: TGCGCCAGCAGCCCCAGGGACAGGGGAGCAGATACGCAGTATTTT. Its translation: CASSPRDRGADTQYF.

The chain couples TRBV4-3 to TRBJ2-1, with 12 bases fitting TRBD2. Germline CDR1 reads LGHNA; CDR2 reads YSLEER. This CDR3 spans 16 amino acids. With V trimmed by 0 bases and J by 10 bases, 7 bases remained unmatched. The DNA of the CDR3 is TGCGCCAGCAGCCAAGACCGGGCTAGCGGGGGGGCGGAGCAGTTCTTC. It is translated as CASSQDRASGGAEQFF.

The chain is built from TRBV5-4 and TRBJ2-1, with 9 positions matching TRBD2. The assigned J gene may be wrong: the sequence end matches TRBJ2-7 better. Germline CDR1 is SGHNT and CDR2 is YYREEE (reference sequence). The CDR3 spans 15 residues. This chain's CDR3 is CASSYRLADYNEQYF. The CDR3 nucleotides read TGTGCCAGCAGCTACCGACTAGCGGACTACAATGAGCAGTACTTC.

The table lists this clonotype with a few counts. The chain combines TRBV7-9 with TRBJ2-5; 11 bases match TRBD2. The V gene's germline CDR1 is SEHNR and CDR2 FQNEAQ (reference sequence). Losses at the gene ends were 3 bases for V and 1 base for J; bases not matched to a gene: 7. The CDR3 runs 17 residues. The CDR3 sequence is CASSFTSGGPLQETQYF. CDR3 DNA sequence: TGTGCCAGCAGCTTCACTAGCGGGGGACCCCTCCAAGAGACCCAGTACTTC.

This clonotype turned up a few times. This sequence joins TRBV6-5 and TRBJ2-7; D may be TRBD2 (6 bases). Germline lookup yields CDR1 MNHEY and CDR2 SVGAGI. V was cut by 6 bases and J by 3 bases, with 15 bases left in between. The CDR3 contains 14 residues. CDR3 nucleotides: TGTGCCAGCAGCCGCTCGGGGGAAGGCTACGAGCAGTACTTC. Amino acids: CASSRSGEGYEQYF.

This clonotype showed up just a few times. The CDR3 nucleotides read TGTGCCAGCAGTTTTAGCCCAAGCGAGCAGTACTTC. It yields the protein CASSFSPSEQYF. The J gene is TRBJ2-7, the V gene TRBV12-3 or TRBV12-4; no definite D call. V was trimmed by 3 bases and J by 6 bases, leaving 9 bases between them. This CDR3 contains 12 residues.

This clonotype was observed many times. The chain uses TRBV20-1 and TRBJ2-5, with unresolved D. The germline V gene has CDR1 DFQATT and CDR2 SNEGSKA (reference sequence). V shed 3 bases and J shed 4 bases, with 6 bases lying between them. This CDR3 spans 11 amino acids. In nucleotides, the CDR3 is TGCAGTGCTAGGACGGTAGAGACCCAGTACTTC. This gives the protein CSARTVETQYF.

The rearrangement joins TRBV29-1 to TRBJ2-7, with D unclear. The CDR3 has 12 residues. Trimming removed 6 bases at V and 6 bases at J, with 15 bases between. Germline V gene data show CDR1 as SQVTM and CDR2 as ANQGSEA. The CDR3 here is CSVVMVGFEQYF. DNA of the CDR3: TGCAGCGTAGTAATGGTGGGCTTCGAGCAGTACTTC.

This clonotype was detected only a few times. CDR3: CASSPGAKGETQYF. The CDR3 DNA sequence: TGTGCCAGCAGTCCGGGGGCTAAGGGTGAGACCCAGTACTTC. The V gene is TRBV27, the J gene TRBJ2-5; D could derive from TRBD1 or TRBD2 (6 bases each). CDR3 length equals 14 residues. CDR1 and CDR2 (germline): MNHEY, SMNVEV (reference sequence). V lost 5 bases, J lost 5 bases, and 15 bases lay in between.

The chain carries TRBV5-1 and TRBJ1-2, with D perhaps matching TRBD1 (6 bases). Germline V gives CDR1 SGHRS, CDR2 YFSETQ. The V gene lost 0 bases and the J gene lost 6 bases, with 21 bases spanning the gap. The CDR3 sequence is 17 residues long. CDR3 coding DNA: TGCGCCAGCAGCTTGGTCTATGGTCCCAACAGGGAAGATGGCTACACCTTC. Translation: CASSLVYGPNREDGYTF.

The chain carries TRBV3-1 and TRBJ2-1; no reliable D call. This CDR3 contains 14 residues. Trimming pared 1 base from V and 6 bases from J, leaving 10 bases between. Germline V gene data show CDR1 as LGHDT and CDR2 as YNNKEL (reference sequence). The CDR3: CASSQGTLPNEQFF. The CDR3 bases are TGTGCCAGCAGCCAAGGGACCCTTCCCAATGAGCAGTTCTTC.

This chain links TRBV6-2 or TRBV6-3 with TRBJ1-6, with 8 bases lining up with TRBD1. Trimming cost V 2 bases and J 11 bases; bases outside gene matches: 8. CDR1 is MNHEY and CDR2 is SVGEGT in the germline V gene. The CDR3 spans 15 residues. The chain's CDR3 is CASSYHDRGQAPLHF. CDR3 DNA sequence: TGTGCCAGCAGTTACCACGACAGGGGACAAGCACCCCTCCACTTT.

The chain couples TRBV25-1 to TRBJ2-4; D is ambiguous. V lost 1 base and J lost 3, with 10 bases in between. The CDR3 spans 15 residues. CDR1 MGHDK and CDR2 SYGVNS come from the germline V gene. The CDR3 DNA sequence: TGTGCCAGCAGTGAATTAAGGAGTGGCAAAAACATTCAGTACTTC. Translated: CASSELRSGKNIQYF.

V and J are TRBV28 and TRBJ2-2; unclear D gene. The CDR3 is 11 amino acids. The V end was cut by 3 bases, the J end by 9 bases, with 5 bases between. The germline V gene has CDR1 MDHEN and CDR2 SYDVKM. CDR3 amino acids: CASSFLRELFF. The CDR3 bases are TGTGCCAGCAGTTTTTTAAGGGAGCTGTTTTTT.

The gene calls are TRBV9 and TRBJ1-2; maybe TRBD1 (5 bases). CDR1 is SGDLS and CDR2 is YYNGEE in the germline V gene. This CDR3 has 14 residues. Deletions cut 2 bases from V and 4 bases from J, with 12 bases between. Written as DNA, the CDR3 is TGTGCCAGCAGCGTGGGGGAAGCCAGCTATGGCTACACCTTC. Translation: CASSVGEASYGYTF.

This clonotype was found a few times. The chain carries TRBV4-1 and TRBJ2-7, with D unclear. The CDR3 is made up of 12 amino acids. Between the trimmed V and J ends, which lost 3 bases and 6 bases, there was a span of 9 bases. Germline lookup yields CDR1 MGHRA and CDR2 YSYEKL. The CDR3 nucleotides read TGCGCCAGCAGCCACAATTTGGGCGAGCAGTACTTC. This translates into CASSHNLGEQYF.

There are a few counts of this clonotype. The chain uses TRBV7-9 and TRBJ1-1; no clear D. The germline V gene encodes CDR1 SEHNR and CDR2 FQNEAQ (reference sequence). Trimming cost V 5 bases and J 3 bases, with 4 bases left between them. The CDR3 consists of 11 residues. The CDR3 DNA sequence: TGTGCCAGCAGCCCCGACACTGAAGCTTTCTTT. This translates into CASSPDTEAFF.

The rearrangement joins TRBV20-1 to TRBJ2-1; 10 bases are a match to TRBD1. The V and J ends lost 3 bases and 0 bases, in that order; junction bases with no gene match: 2. This CDR3 contains 15 residues. Germline-derived CDR1 and CDR2 are DFQATT and SNEGSKA (reference sequence). CDR3 in DNA: TGCAGTGCTAGCGGGACAGGGGACTCCTACAATGAGCAGTTCTTC. Translated, it gives CSASGTGDSYNEQFF.

The gene calls are TRBV11-2 and TRBJ2-7, with D possibly being TRBD1 or TRBD2 (5 bases each). CDR3 length equals 15 residues. With 0 bases removed from V and 4 bases from J, the gap between germline ends came to 13 bases. Germline V CDR1 and CDR2: SGHAT, FQNNGV. Here the CDR3 DNA reads TGTGCCAGCAGCTTAGAGAGGGGAAGTCAGTACGAGCAGTACTTC. It codes for CASSLERGSQYEQYF.

V gene TRBV20-1 combines with J gene TRBJ1-3; no reliable D call. The V end was cut by 5 bases, the J end by 0 bases, with 14 bases between. This CDR3 region has 15 residues. Per germline, CDR1 DFQATT and CDR2 SNEGSKA (reference sequence). CDR3 loop: CSAADRDPSGNTIYF. CDR3 coding DNA: TGCAGTGCTGCTGACCGCGACCCCTCTGGAAACACCATATATTTT.

This clonotype was recorded a few times. This chain uses TRBV7-2 with TRBJ2-7; no reliable D call. The last part of the DNA fits TRBJ2-5 better; the J call may be wrong. The CDR3 is 16 residues long. Germline V CDR1 and CDR2: SGHTA, FQGNSA. The CDR3 nucleotides read TGTGCCAGCAGCACACACCGATCCCCTCTTGGAGAGACCCAGTACTTC. This encodes CASSTHRSPLGETQYF.

This clonotype was seen once. CDR3 in DNA: TGTGCCATTGCGGGATTAGGGTACAATGAGCAGTTCTTC. Encoded protein: CAIAGLGYNEQFF. The chain couples TRBV10-3 to TRBJ2-1; possible D gene TRBD2, 6 bases. Trimming took off 9 bases at V and 4 bases at J, with 13 bases between the two ends. Germline CDR1 is ENHRY and CDR2 is SYGVKD. The CDR3 length is 13 residues.

J is TRBJ2-2 and V is TRBV6-6, with TRBD2 matching 8 bases. The CDR3 has 14 residues. The V and J ends lost 5 bases and 4 bases, in that order; junction bases with no gene match: 3. Looked up from germline, CDR1 is MNHNY and CDR2 is SVGAGI (reference sequence). The CDR3, as DNA: TGTGCCAGCAGTACCACTAGCGGCACCGGGGAGCTGTTTTTT. It yields the protein CASSTTSGTGELFF.